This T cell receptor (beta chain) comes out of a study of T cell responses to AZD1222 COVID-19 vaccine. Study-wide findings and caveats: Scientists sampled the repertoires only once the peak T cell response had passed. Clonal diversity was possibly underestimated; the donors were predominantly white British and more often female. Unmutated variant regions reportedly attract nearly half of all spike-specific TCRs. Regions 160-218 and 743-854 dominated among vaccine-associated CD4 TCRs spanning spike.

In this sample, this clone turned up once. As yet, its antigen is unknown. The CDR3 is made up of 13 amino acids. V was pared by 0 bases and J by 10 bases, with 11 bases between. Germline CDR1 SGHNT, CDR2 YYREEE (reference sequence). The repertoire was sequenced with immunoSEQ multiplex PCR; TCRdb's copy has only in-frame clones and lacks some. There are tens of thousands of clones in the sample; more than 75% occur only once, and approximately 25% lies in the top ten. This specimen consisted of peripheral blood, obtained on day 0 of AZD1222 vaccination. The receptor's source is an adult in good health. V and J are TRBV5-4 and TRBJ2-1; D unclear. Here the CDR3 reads CASSLDPTGEQFF. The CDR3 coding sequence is TGTGCCAGCAGCTTGGATCCTACGGGCGAGCAGTTCTTC.